The next 12 T cell receptor beta chains were all read from a single sample in a study of T cell repertoires in cytomegalovirus infection. For these TCRs, the target antigens are not known. A single record per CDR3 protein comes from TCRdb applying MiXCR to the reads. The repertoire has over 250,000 distinct CDR3 sequences, 22% of them found once; the top ten carry about 21%. The sample consisted of cultured PBMCs, taken from culture after CMV antigen stimulation. These receptors were taken from a human donor in good health (CMV status not recorded). Some clones in this sample may be carry-over from other donors' samples.

This clonotype was found a few times. V and J are TRBV10-3 and TRBJ2-7, with 10 positions matching TRBD2. The CDR3 totals 17 residues. Germline V CDR1 and CDR2: ENHRY, SYGVKD. Trimming took 8 bases from V and 2 from J; bases not matched to a gene: 15. CDR3 DNA: TGTGCCATCTCCGAAGGACTAGCGGAACGGAGACCCTACGAGCAGTACTTC. Protein product: CAISEGLAERRPYEQYF.

This CDR3 is CSVETSGVYNEQFF. In DNA form, the CDR3 reads TGCAGCGTTGAGACTAGCGGGGTTTACAATGAGCAGTTCTTC. The V and J genes are TRBV29-1 and TRBJ2-1; 11 bases line up with TRBD2. Germline CDR1 is SQVTM and CDR2 is ANQGSEA. V was pared by 3 bases and J by 4 bases, with 2 bases of the junction left unmatched. The CDR3 consists of 14 residues.

This clonotype was seen at least ten times. This chain joins TRBV7-2 and TRBJ1-4, with TRBD1 matching over 8 bases. The V gene's germline CDR1 is SGHTA and CDR2 FQGNSA. The V segment lost 5 bases and the J segment 7 bases; nucleotides outside the gene matches: 6. This CDR3 contains 14 residues. CDR3 sequence: CASSLDRGSEKLFF. As DNA, the CDR3 is TGTGCCAGCAGCCTTGACAGGGGTAGTGAAAAACTGTTTTTT.

This clonotype was detected ten times or more. The rearrangement joins TRBV7-2 to TRBJ2-7; 9 nucleotides align to TRBD1. J gave up 4 bases and V 5 bases, and 6 bases lay outside the gene matches. The CDR3 loop spans 14 amino acids. Germline V gene lookup returns CDR1 SGHTA and CDR2 FQGNSA. Written as DNA, the CDR3 is TGTGCCAGCAGCCCCGGACAGGGGAGGTACGAGCAGTACTTC. Amino acids: CASSPGQGRYEQYF.

V is TRBV18 and J is TRBJ2-5; unclear D gene. V lost 1 base to trimming and J lost 1 base, with 7 bases between them. Germline CDR1 KGHSH, CDR2 LQKENI. The CDR3 has 14 amino acids. CDR3 bases: TGTGCCAGCTCACCACTTAGGACCCAAGAGACCCAGTACTTC. It is translated as CASSPLRTQETQYF.

The chain employs TRBV29-1 and TRBJ2-2, with TRBD2 matching over 7 bases. The CDR3 has 15 residues. From germline, CDR1 is SQVTM and CDR2 ANQGSEA. Trimming cost V 6 bases and J 4 bases; bases outside gene matches: 11. In DNA, the CDR3 is TGCAGCGTCATAGCGCCAACTAGCGCCACCGGGGAGCTGTTTTTT. Encoded protein: CSVIAPTSATGELFF.

This clonotype was detected a few times. The J gene is TRBJ2-7, the V gene TRBV27, with D possibly TRBD2 on 5 matching bases. V lost 2 bases to trimming and J lost 3 bases, with 17 bases between them. The germline V gene has CDR1 MNHEY and CDR2 SMNVEV (reference sequence). The CDR3 has 16 residues. In DNA, the CDR3 is TGTGCCAGCAGTTTAAGGAACACCGGGATCTACTACGAGCAGTACTTC. Translation: CASSLRNTGIYYEQYF.

This clonotype was counted a few times. The rearrangement uses TRBV28 and TRBJ2-5; 9 bases are shared with TRBD2. CDR3 length: 14 residues. CDR1 and CDR2 (germline): MDHEN, SYDVKM. V was clipped by 2 bases and J by 7 bases; unmatched bases: 5. CDR3 nucleotides: TGTGCCAGCAGTTTACTAGCGGGAACAGGGACCCAGTACTTC. Translating it yields CASSLLAGTGTQYF. Together with reference TRBV28 and TRBJ2-5, the CDR3 gives the full variable domain: DVKVTQSSRYLVKRTGEKVFLECVQDMDHENMFWYRQDPGLGLRLIYFSYDVKMKEKGDIPEGYSVSREKKERFSLILESASTNQTSMYLCASSLLAGTGTQYFGPGTRLLVL.

This clonotype was observed at least ten times. The V and J genes are TRBV7-2 and TRBJ2-5; a weak D match, TRBD2 (6 bases). Per the germline V gene, CDR1 is SGHTA and CDR2 is FQGNSA. Trimming removed 5 bases at V and 5 bases at J, with 18 bases between. The CDR3 sequence is 15 residues long. For the CDR3, the DNA is TGTGCCAGCAGCCCCCCGGGGCGGGGAGACGAGACCCAGTACTTC. It yields the protein CASSPPGRGDETQYF.

This clonotype has only a few counts. V gene TRBV7-8 combines with J gene TRBJ2-3; D remains unclear. Germline V CDR1 and CDR2: SGHVS, FQNEAQ. Trimming took 5 bases from V and 1 from J, leaving 16 bases between them. The CDR3 sequence is 16 residues long. The chain's CDR3 is CASSPSAVRGTDTQYF. Here the CDR3 DNA reads TGTGCCAGCAGCCCGTCTGCTGTTCGGGGCACAGATACGCAGTATTTT.

This clonotype was seen a few times. The chain uses TRBV13 and TRBJ1-2; D call uncertain. Trimming took off 2 bases at V and 6 bases at J, with 16 bases between the two ends. The CDR3 contains 15 residues. CDR1 PRHDT and CDR2 FYEKMQ come from the germline V gene (reference sequence). The CDR3 nucleotides are TGTGCCAGCAGCTTAAAGGGAAATGTTATTGATGGCTACACCTTC. It yields the protein CASSLKGNVIDGYTF.

This clonotype was seen many times. V is TRBV7-2 and J is TRBJ1-1; D possibly corresponds to TRBD1 (5 bases). The V gene lost 0 bases and the J gene lost 7 bases, with 9 bases spanning the gap. Germline CDR1 SGHTA, CDR2 FQGNSA. The CDR3 runs to 13 residues. The CDR3 sequence: CASSLARGNEAFF. In nucleotides, the CDR3 is TGTGCCAGCAGCTTAGCGAGGGGAAATGAAGCTTTCTTT.